This T cell receptor beta chain was profiled in a study of T-cell reconstitution after alpha-beta-depleted transplantation in children. Preparation of the TCRbeta library used unique molecular identifiers. Each CDR3 protein is one row after TCRdb ran MiXCR on the PCR reads. The sample records roughly 570,000 distinct CDR3 sequences, 25% to 30% being singletons. A few counts support this clonotype. This CDR3 is built from 15 residues. V lost 4 bases to trimming and J lost 2 bases; unmatched junction nucleotides: 3. Germline lookup yields CDR1 KGHDR and CDR2 SFDVKD. Sequencing was performed on PBMCs, taken before TCRalphabeta/CD19-depleted stem cell transplant. The V gene is TRBV24-1, the J gene TRBJ2-7, with 11 bases matching TRBD1. This clonotype was sampled from a boy under three years old with Wiskott-Aldrich syndrome, due to receive a stem cell transplant. CDR3 residues: CATSEEDRGPYEQYF. The DNA for the CDR3 is TGTGCCACCAGTGAGGAGGACAGGGGGCCCTACGAGCAGTACTTC.